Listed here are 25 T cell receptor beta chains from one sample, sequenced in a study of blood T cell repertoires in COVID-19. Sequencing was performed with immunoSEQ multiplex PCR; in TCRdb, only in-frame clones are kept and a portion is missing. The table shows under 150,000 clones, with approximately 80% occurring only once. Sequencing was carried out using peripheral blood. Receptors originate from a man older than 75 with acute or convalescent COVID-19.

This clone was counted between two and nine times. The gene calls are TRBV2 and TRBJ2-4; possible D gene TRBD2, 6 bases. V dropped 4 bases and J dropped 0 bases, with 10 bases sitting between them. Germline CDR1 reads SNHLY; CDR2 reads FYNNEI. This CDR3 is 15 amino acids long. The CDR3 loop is CASSAGTSAKNIQYF. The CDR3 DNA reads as TGTGCCAGCAGTGCCGGGACTTCAGCCAAAAACATTCAGTACTTC.

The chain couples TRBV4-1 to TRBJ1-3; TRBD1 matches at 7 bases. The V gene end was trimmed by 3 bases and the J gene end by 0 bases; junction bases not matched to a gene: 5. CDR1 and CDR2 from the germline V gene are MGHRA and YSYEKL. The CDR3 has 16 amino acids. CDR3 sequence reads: CASSHPGQSSGNTIYF. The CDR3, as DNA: TGCGCCAGCAGCCATCCGGGACAGTCCTCTGGAAACACCATATATTTT.

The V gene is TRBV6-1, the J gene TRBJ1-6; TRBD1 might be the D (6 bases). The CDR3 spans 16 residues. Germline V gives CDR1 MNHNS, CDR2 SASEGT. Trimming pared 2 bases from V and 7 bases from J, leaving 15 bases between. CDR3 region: CASSERGGTQNSPLHF. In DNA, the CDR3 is TGTGCCAGCAGTGAAAGAGGTGGGACACAGAATTCACCCCTCCACTTT.

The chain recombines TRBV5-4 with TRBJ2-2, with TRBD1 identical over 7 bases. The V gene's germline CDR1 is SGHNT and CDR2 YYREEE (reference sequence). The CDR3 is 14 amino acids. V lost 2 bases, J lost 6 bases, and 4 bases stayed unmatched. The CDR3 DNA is TGTGCCAGCAGCTTAAGACAGGGATCCGGGGAGCTGTTTTTT. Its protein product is CASSLRQGSGELFF.

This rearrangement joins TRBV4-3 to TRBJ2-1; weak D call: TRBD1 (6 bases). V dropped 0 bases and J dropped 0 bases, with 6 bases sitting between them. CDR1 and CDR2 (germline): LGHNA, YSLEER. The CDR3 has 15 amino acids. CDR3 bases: TGCGCCAGCAGCCAAGACAGGGGCTCCTACAATGAGCAGTTCTTC. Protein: CASSQDRGSYNEQFF.

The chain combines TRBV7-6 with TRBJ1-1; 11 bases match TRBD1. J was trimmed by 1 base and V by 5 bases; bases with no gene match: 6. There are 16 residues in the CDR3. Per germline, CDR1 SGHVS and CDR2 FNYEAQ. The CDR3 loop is CASSTPGTGGNTEAFF. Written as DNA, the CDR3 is TGTGCCAGCAGCACTCCCGGGACAGGGGGGAACACTGAAGCTTTCTTT.

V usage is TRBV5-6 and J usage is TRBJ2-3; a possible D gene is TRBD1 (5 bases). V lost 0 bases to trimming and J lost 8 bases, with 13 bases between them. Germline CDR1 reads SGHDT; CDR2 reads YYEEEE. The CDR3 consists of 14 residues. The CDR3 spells CASSLVGQKGTQYF. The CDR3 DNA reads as TGTGCCAGCAGCTTGGTTGGACAAAAGGGTACGCAGTATTTT.

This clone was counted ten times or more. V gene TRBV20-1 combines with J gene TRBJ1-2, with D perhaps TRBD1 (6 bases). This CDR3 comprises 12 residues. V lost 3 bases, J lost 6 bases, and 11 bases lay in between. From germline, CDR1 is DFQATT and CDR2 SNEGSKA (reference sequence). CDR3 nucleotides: TGCAGTGCTAGTAGGGGGATTGATGGCTACACCTTC. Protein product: CSASRGIDGYTF.

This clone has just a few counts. CDR3 bases: TGTGCCAGCAGCTTGGCTAATCAGCCCCAGCATTTT. This gives the protein CASSLANQPQHF. The chain uses TRBV7-9 and TRBJ1-5, with unresolved D. The CDR3 is 12 residues long. V was shortened by 3 bases and J by 4 bases, with 4 bases between the two germline ends. Germline V gives CDR1 SEHNR, CDR2 FQNEAQ (reference sequence).

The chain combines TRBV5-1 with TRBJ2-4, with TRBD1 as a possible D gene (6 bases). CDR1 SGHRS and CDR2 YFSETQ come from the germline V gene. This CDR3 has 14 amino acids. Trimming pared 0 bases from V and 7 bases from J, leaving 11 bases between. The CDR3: CASSLAGEFNIQYF. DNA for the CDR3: TGCGCCAGCAGCTTGGCAGGGGAATTCAACATTCAGTACTTC.

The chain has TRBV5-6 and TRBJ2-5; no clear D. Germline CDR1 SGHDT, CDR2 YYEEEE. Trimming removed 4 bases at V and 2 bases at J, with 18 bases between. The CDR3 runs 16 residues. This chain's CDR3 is CASSLNPIQMQETQYF. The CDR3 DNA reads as TGTGCCAGCAGCCTAAATCCAATACAGATGCAAGAGACCCAGTACTTC.

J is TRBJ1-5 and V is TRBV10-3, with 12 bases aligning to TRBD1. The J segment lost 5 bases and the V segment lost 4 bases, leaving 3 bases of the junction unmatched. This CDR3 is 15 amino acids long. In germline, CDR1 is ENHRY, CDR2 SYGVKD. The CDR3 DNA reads TGTGCCATCAGTGCGGGACAGGGGGCGGATCAGCCCCAGCATTTT. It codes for CAISAGQGADQPQHF.

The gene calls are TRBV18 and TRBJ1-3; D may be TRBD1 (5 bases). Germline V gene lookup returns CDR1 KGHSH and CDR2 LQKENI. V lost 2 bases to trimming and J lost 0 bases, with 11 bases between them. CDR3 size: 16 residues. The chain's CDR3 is CASSPMGGYSGNTIYF. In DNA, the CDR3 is TGTGCCAGCTCACCAATGGGGGGATACTCTGGAAACACCATATATTTT.

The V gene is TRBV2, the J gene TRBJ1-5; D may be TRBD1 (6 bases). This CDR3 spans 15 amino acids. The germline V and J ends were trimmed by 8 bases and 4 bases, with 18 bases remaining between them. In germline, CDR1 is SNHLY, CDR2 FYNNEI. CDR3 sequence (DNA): TGTGCCAGCGGAACGGGACACAACCTTAATCAGCCCCAGCATTTT. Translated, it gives CASGTGHNLNQPQHF.

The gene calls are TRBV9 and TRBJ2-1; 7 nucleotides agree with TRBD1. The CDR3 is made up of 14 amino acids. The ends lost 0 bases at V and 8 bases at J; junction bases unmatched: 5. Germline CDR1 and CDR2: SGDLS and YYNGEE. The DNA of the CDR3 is TGTGCCAGCAGCGTAGGACAGGGAGACTATGAGCAGTTCTTC. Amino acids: CASSVGQGDYEQFF. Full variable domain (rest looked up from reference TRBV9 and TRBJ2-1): DSGVTQTPKHLITATGQRVTLRCSPRSGDLSVYWYQQSLDQGLQFLIQYYNGEERAKGNILERFSAQQFPDLHSELNLSSLELGDSALYFCASSVGQGDYEQFFGPGTRLTVL.

CDR3 loop: CASSKGLAGGQETQYF. Here the CDR3 DNA reads TGTGCCAGCAGTAAGGGACTAGCGGGGGGGCAAGAGACCCAGTACTTC. The rearrangement joins TRBV6-2 or TRBV6-3 to TRBJ2-5; the match to TRBD2 covers 16 bases. Per germline, CDR1 MNHEY and CDR2 SVGEGT. The CDR3 loop spans 16 amino acids. J gave up 2 bases and V 5 bases, and 2 bases lay outside the gene matches.

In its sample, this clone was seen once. The CDR3 loop is CASSVLGRTSGGETQYF. Written as DNA, the CDR3 is TGTGCCAGCAGCGTTTTGGGGCGGACTTCAGGGGGAGAGACCCAGTACTTC. The chain employs TRBV9 and TRBJ2-5, with 7 bases fitting TRBD1. V lost 2 bases and J lost 4; bases outside the gene matches: 14. The CDR3 loop spans 17 amino acids. Looked up from germline, CDR1 is SGDLS and CDR2 is YYNGEE.

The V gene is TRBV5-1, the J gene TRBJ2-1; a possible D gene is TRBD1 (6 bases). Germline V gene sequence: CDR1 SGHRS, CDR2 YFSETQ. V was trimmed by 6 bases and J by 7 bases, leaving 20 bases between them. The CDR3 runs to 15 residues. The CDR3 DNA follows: TGCGCCAGCACGATGGCTCCAGGGGCTAGGAATGAGCAGTTCTTC. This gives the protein CASTMAPGARNEQFF.

CDR3: CASSLERGNQAFF. As DNA, the CDR3 is TGTGCCAGCAGCTTGGAGCGCGGGAACCAAGCTTTCTTT. The J gene is TRBJ1-1, the V gene TRBV5-6; D not resolved. This CDR3 is built from 13 residues. The germline V and J ends were trimmed by 0 bases and 9 bases, with 12 bases remaining between them. Per the germline V gene, CDR1 is SGHDT and CDR2 is YYEEEE.

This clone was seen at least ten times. This CDR3 is CASSLNRGIGTGELFF. The CDR3, as DNA: TGCGCCAGCAGCTTAAACAGGGGGATAGGCACCGGGGAGCTGTTTTTT. V and J are TRBV5-1 and TRBJ2-2; 8 bases line up with TRBD1. CDR3 length: 16 residues. With 2 bases clipped from V and 4 bases from J, the junction kept 7 bases outside the gene matches. CDR1 and CDR2 (germline): SGHRS, YFSETQ.

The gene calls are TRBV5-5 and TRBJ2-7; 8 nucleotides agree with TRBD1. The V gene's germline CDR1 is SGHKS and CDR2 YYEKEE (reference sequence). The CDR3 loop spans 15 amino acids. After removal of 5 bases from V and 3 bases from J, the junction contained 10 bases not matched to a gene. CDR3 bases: TGTGCCAGCAGTCCTGACAGGGGACTGTTCTACGAGCAGTACTTC. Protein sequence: CASSPDRGLFYEQYF.

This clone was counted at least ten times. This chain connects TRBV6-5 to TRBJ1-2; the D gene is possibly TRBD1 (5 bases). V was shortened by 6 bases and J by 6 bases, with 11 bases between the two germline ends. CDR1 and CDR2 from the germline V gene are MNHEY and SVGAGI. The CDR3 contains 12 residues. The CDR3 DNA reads TGTGCCAGCAGGACCGGGACTGATGGCTACACCTTC. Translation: CASRTGTDGYTF.

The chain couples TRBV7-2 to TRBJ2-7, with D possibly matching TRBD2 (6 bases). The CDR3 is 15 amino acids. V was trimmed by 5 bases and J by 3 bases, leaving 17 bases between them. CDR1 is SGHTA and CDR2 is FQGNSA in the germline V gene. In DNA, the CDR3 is TGTGCCAGCAGCCTGGGGCGGGGCCATAACTACGAGCAGTACTTC. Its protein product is CASSLGRGHNYEQYF.

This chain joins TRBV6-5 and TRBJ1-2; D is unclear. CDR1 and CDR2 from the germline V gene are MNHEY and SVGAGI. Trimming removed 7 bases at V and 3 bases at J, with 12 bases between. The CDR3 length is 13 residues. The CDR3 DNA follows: TGTGCCAGCAAACAACCGTTGGACTATGGCTACACCTTC. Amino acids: CASKQPLDYGYTF.

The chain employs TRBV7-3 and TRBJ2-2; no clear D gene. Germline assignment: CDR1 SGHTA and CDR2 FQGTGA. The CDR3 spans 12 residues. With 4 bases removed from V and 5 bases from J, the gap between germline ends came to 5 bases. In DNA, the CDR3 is TGTGCCAGCAGCTCCTATACCGGGGAGCTGTTTTTT. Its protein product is CASSSYTGELFF.